The 16 T cell receptor beta chains given below trace back to one sample, sequenced in a study of identical twins. TCRdb independently ran MiXCR on the 5' RACE reads; one entry per CDR3 protein. The sample has 470,000 or so distinct CDR3 sequences, 20% to 25% seen once. The sample also formed part of further work on T cells expressing NK-cell markers.

Sample: CD4+ T cells sorted from blood. These receptors came from a woman in her late teens or twenties in good health.

The chain uses TRBV4-3 and TRBJ2-4, with 7 bases identical to TRBD2. The CDR3 runs 20 residues. Germline V gene sequence: CDR1 LGHNA, CDR2 YSLEER. J was trimmed by 6 bases and V by 3 bases; bases with no gene match: 23. Written as DNA, the CDR3 is TGCGCCAGCAGCCAGAACCTAGCTGGAGTGGGAGGGATTCAGAGAAACATTCAGTACTTC. Protein product: CASSQNLAGVGGIQRNIQYF.

Ten or more counts support this clonotype. V is TRBV12-3 or TRBV12-4 and J is TRBJ2-5, with D unclear. The CDR3 covers 11 residues. Trimming took 3 bases from V and 7 from J, leaving 6 bases between them. This CDR3 reads CASSLVGTQYF. For the CDR3, the DNA is TGTGCCAGCAGTTTGGTTGGGACCCAGTACTTC.

This clonotype was recorded a few times. The rearrangement joins TRBV20-1 to TRBJ2-1; a weak D match, TRBD2 (5 bases). Germline V CDR1 and CDR2: DFQATT, SNEGSKA (reference sequence). The CDR3 has 13 residues. V lost 1 base to trimming and J lost 10 bases, with 14 bases between them. The DNA of the CDR3 is TGCAGTGCTAGAGCCCAAGTACGAGGGGAGCAGTTCTTC. It translates to CSARAQVRGEQFF.

This clonotype was picked up a small number of times. The J gene is TRBJ2-5, the V gene TRBV10-3; 13 bases map to TRBD2. Germline assignment: CDR1 ENHRY and CDR2 SYGVKD. The trim removed 10 bases at V and 1 base at J, leaving 3 bases unmatched. The CDR3 sequence is 14 residues long. In DNA form, the CDR3 reads TGTGCCACCCGGACTAGCGGGGGCCAAGAGACCCAGTACTTC. Encoded protein: CATRTSGGQETQYF.

The CDR3 sequence: CASSLVWGPNTGELFF. CDR3 coding DNA: TGTGCCAGCAGCTTAGTTTGGGGCCCGAACACCGGGGAGCTGTTTTTT. The V and J genes are TRBV11-2 and TRBJ2-2, with D possibly being TRBD1 (5 bases). V gave up 1 base and J gave up 0 bases, with 9 bases separating them. Germline V gene lookup returns CDR1 SGHAT and CDR2 FQNNGV. CDR3 length equals 16 residues. The variable domain in full, completed from reference TRBV11-2 and TRBJ2-2, reads EAGVAQSPRYKIIEKRQSVAFWCNPISGHATLYWYQQILGQGPKLLIQFQNNGVVDDSQLPKDRFSAERLKGVDSTLKIQPAKLEDSAVYLCASSLVWGPNTGELFFGEGSRLTVL.

The sample holds a few counts of this clonotype. The rearrangement joins TRBV12-3 or TRBV12-4 to TRBJ2-1; TRBD2 matches 14 bases. Germline trimming cut 6 bases from V and 9 bases from J; bases unmatched to any gene: 7. CDR3 length: 15 residues. The DNA of the CDR3 is TGTGCCAGCAGACCGGGACTAGCGGGGGTCGGTGAGCAGTTCTTC. Residues: CASRPGLAGVGEQFF.

This clonotype was seen more than once but under ten times. The J gene is TRBJ2-7, the V gene TRBV7-8, with D uncertain. CDR1 SGHVS and CDR2 FQNEAQ come from the germline V gene. This CDR3 is 13 amino acids long. Trimming stripped 2 bases from V and 7 bases from J, with 12 bases between. The DNA of the CDR3 is TGTGCCAGCAGCTTATTAACAACAAGGGAGCAGTACTTC. Its protein product is CASSLLTTREQYF.

V and J are TRBV10-1 and TRBJ2-1, with no clear D. This CDR3 region has 12 residues. The V gene lost 7 bases and the J gene lost 6 bases, with 10 bases spanning the gap. Germline CDR1 is WNHNN and CDR2 is SYGVQD (reference sequence). The CDR3 reads CASTRVGNEQFF. In DNA, the CDR3 is TGCGCCAGCACAAGGGTTGGCAATGAGCAGTTCTTC.

The J gene is TRBJ2-7, the V gene TRBV11-3; D is undetermined. CDR1 is SGHNT and CDR2 is YENEEA in the germline V gene. V was shortened by 0 bases and J by 0 bases, with 9 bases between the two germline ends. The CDR3 has 15 amino acids. The CDR3 here is CASSLESWDSYEQYF. The CDR3 nucleotides read TGTGCCAGCAGCTTAGAGTCTTGGGACTCCTACGAGCAGTACTTC.

This clonotype was seen ten or more times. V and J are TRBV12-3 or TRBV12-4 and TRBJ2-7, with D perhaps matching TRBD1 (5 bases). Trimming took 7 bases from V and 4 from J, leaving 8 bases between them. The CDR3 sequence is 11 residues long. CDR3 coding DNA: TGTGCCAGCAAACAGGCTTACGAGCAGTACTTC. Encoded protein: CASKQAYEQYF.

This clonotype has more than one count but fewer than ten. J is TRBJ2-1 and V is TRBV29-1, with no clear D. V gave up 7 bases and J gave up 1 base, with 11 bases separating them. The V gene's germline CDR1 is SQVTM and CDR2 ANQGSEA. The CDR3 totals 13 residues. The CDR3 nucleotides read TGCAGCGGCGGACCCCCTTCCTACAATGAGCAGTTCTTC. It is translated as CSGGPPSYNEQFF.

The chain is built from TRBV9 and TRBJ2-3, with D perhaps being TRBD1 or TRBD2 (6 bases each). Germline loops: CDR1 SGDLS, CDR2 YYNGEE. The CDR3 has 14 residues. V lost 6 bases to trimming and J lost 2 bases, with 13 bases between them. The CDR3 coding sequence is TGTGCCAGCACGGGGGCTAGCCACACAGATACGCAGTATTTT. Translating it yields CASTGASHTDTQYF.

The chain has TRBV29-1 and TRBJ2-6, with D unresolved. The CDR3 is made up of 13 amino acids. Trimming left V 3 bases short and J 3 bases short, with 6 bases between. Germline V gives CDR1 SQVTM, CDR2 ANQGSEA. The CDR3 region is CSVEEFGANVLTF. The DNA of the CDR3 is TGCAGCGTTGAGGAGTTTGGGGCCAACGTCCTGACTTTC. Full variable domain (rest looked up from reference TRBV29-1 and TRBJ2-6): SAVISQKPSRDICQRGTSLTIQCQVDSQVTMMFWYRQQPGQSLTLIATANQGSEATYESGFVIDKFPISRPNLTFSTLTVSNMSPEDSSIYLCSVEEFGANVLTFGAGSRLTVL.

The genes are TRBV12-3 or TRBV12-4 and TRBJ2-7; 11 bases align to TRBD1. This CDR3 spans 15 amino acids. J lost 2 bases, V lost 1 base, and 1 base had no gene match. CDR3 residues: CASSLGDRGAYEQYF. The CDR3 bases are TGTGCCAGCAGTTTAGGGGACAGGGGGGCCTACGAGCAGTACTTC.

This rearrangement joins TRBV5-6 to TRBJ2-5, with a weak D call TRBD2 (5 bases). V lost 7 bases to trimming and J lost 4 bases, with 14 bases between them. CDR1 and CDR2 from the germline V gene are SGHDT and YYEEEE. This CDR3 comprises 13 residues. CDR3: CASGRPGGETQYF. CDR3 nucleotides: TGTGCCAGCGGAAGGCCAGGAGGAGAGACCCAGTACTTC.

The chain is built from TRBV7-8 and TRBJ2-4; D is uncertain. This CDR3 spans 14 amino acids. Germline V CDR1 and CDR2: SGHVS, FQNEAQ. V was cut by 5 bases and J by 6 bases, with 14 bases left in between. The CDR3 DNA sequence: TGTGCCAGCAGCGCCCTTACCGGGCGAAACATTCAGTACTTC. Residues: CASSALTGRNIQYF. Supplemented by reference TRBV7-8 and TRBJ2-4, the full variable domain reads GAGVSQSPRYKVAKRGQDVALRCDPISGHVSLFWYQQALGQGPEFLTYFQNEAQLDKSGLPSDRFFAERPEGSVSTLKIQRTQQEDSAVYLCASSALTGRNIQYFGAGTRLSVL.